This passage covers 24 T cell receptor beta chains from one sample sequenced in a study of identical twins. MiXCR, run by TCRdb on the 5' RACE reads, gives a single entry per CDR3 protein. The sample contains 640,000 or so distinct CDR3 sequences, approximately 6% of which appear only once. The sequencing sample was made of naive T cells sorted from blood. The receptors shown here come from a young man in good health.

This clonotype showed up just a few times. V is TRBV4-2 and J is TRBJ2-7; TRBD2 matches 7 bases. Germline V lookup: CDR1 LGHNA, CDR2 YNFKEQ. The CDR3 runs to 16 residues. Trimming took 0 bases from V and 3 from J; bases not matched to a gene: 8. The DNA of the CDR3 is TGTGCCAGCAGCCAAGATCGCGGACTAGATCTCTACGAGCAGTACTTC. Amino acids: CASSQDRGLDLYEQYF.

Ten or more counts support this clonotype. The chain is built from TRBV14 and TRBJ1-6; 7 bases match TRBD1. The CDR3 extends over 17 amino acids. Germline V gives CDR1 SGHDN, CDR2 FVKESK. Germline trimming cut 4 bases from V and 0 bases from J; bases unmatched to any gene: 6. CDR3 region: CASSRGQESSYNSPLHF. CDR3 coding DNA: TGTGCCAGCAGCCGAGGACAGGAGAGCTCCTATAATTCACCCCTCCACTTT.

This chain uses TRBV27 with TRBJ2-3, with 14 bases identical to TRBD2. Germline V CDR1 and CDR2: MNHEY, SMNVEV (reference sequence). This CDR3 is 18 amino acids long. V was pared by 2 bases and J by 5 bases, with 9 bases of the junction left unmatched. CDR3: CASSLTRGLAGDGDTQYF. The DNA for the CDR3 is TGTGCCAGCAGTTTAACGAGGGGACTAGCGGGAGATGGAGATACGCAGTATTTT.

This clonotype was picked up a small number of times. This chain links TRBV7-2 with TRBJ1-2, with 8 bases that match TRBD1. J lost 8 bases, V lost 5 bases, and 7 bases had no gene match. The germline gives CDR1 SGHTA, CDR2 FQGNSA. The CDR3 is made up of 13 amino acids. The CDR3 DNA is TGTGCCAGCAGCCCACGACAGGGGCCGGGCTACACCTTC. It translates to CASSPRQGPGYTF. The full variable domain, its missing parts supplied by reference TRBV7-2 and TRBJ1-2, is GAGVSQSPSNKVTEKGKDVELRCDPISGHTALYWYRQSLGQGLEFLIYFQGNSAPDKSGLPSDRFSAERTGGSVSTLTIQRTQQEDSAVYLCASSPRQGPGYTFGSGTRLTVV.

In its sample, this clonotype was seen many times. The chain recombines TRBV12-3 or TRBV12-4 with TRBJ2-3; 7 nucleotides agree with TRBD1. There are 15 residues in the CDR3. Germline trimming cut 4 bases from V and 4 bases from J; bases unmatched to any gene: 8. The CDR3 protein is CASSSHLDRSDTQYF. The DNA of the CDR3 is TGTGCCAGCAGTTCCCACCTGGACAGGTCAGATACGCAGTATTTT.

The V gene is TRBV18, the J gene TRBJ2-5; TRBD2 aligns across 7 bases. This CDR3 spans 16 amino acids. V lost 3 bases to trimming and J lost 3 bases; unmatched junction nucleotides: 10. CDR1 is KGHSH and CDR2 is LQKENI in the germline V gene. CDR3 sequence: CASSPWNQRGEETQYF. The CDR3 DNA sequence: TGTGCCAGCTCACCTTGGAACCAGCGGGGAGAAGAGACCCAGTACTTC.

This clonotype was seen at least ten times. This chain connects TRBV7-9 to TRBJ2-5; 14 nucleotides align to TRBD2. V lost 11 bases, J lost 5 bases, and 4 bases stayed unmatched. The V gene's germline CDR1 is SEHNR and CDR2 FQNEAQ (reference sequence). This CDR3 contains 13 residues. For the CDR3, the DNA is TGTGCCGGTCGACTAGCGGGAGGGGAGACCCAGTACTTC. Residues: CAGRLAGGETQYF.

This clonotype was counted many times. The chain recombines TRBV10-3 with TRBJ1-3, with 7 bases lining up with TRBD1. The CDR3 is made up of 14 amino acids. The junction had 1 base not matched to a gene; V was cut back by 2 bases and J by 3 bases. The germline CDR1 and CDR2 sequences are ENHRY and SYGVKD. CDR3 loop: CAISEDRVGNTIYF. CDR3 in DNA: TGTGCCATCAGTGAGGACAGGGTTGGAAACACCATATATTTT.

This clonotype was seen ten or more times. The chain uses TRBV29-1 and TRBJ2-1, with TRBD2 identical over 10 bases. After removal of 6 bases from V and 1 base from J, the junction contained 3 bases not matched to a gene. The length of the CDR3 is 14 residues. Germline-derived CDR1 and CDR2 are SQVTM and ANQGSEA. DNA for the CDR3: TGCAGCGTCGGGGGACTAGCGTCCTACAATGAGCAGTTCTTC. This codes for CSVGGLASYNEQFF.

This clonotype was seen a handful of times. The chain carries TRBV20-1 and TRBJ2-2; unclear D gene. V was clipped by 1 base and J by 3 bases, with 9 bases between them. The CDR3 extends over 14 amino acids. Germline V gene data show CDR1 as DFQATT and CDR2 as SNEGSKA (reference sequence). The CDR3 DNA reads TGCAGTGCTAGAGTCACGGGCTACACCGGGGAGCTGTTTTTT. As protein: CSARVTGYTGELFF.

This clonotype has a count of ten or more. The chain couples TRBV29-1 to TRBJ2-1, with D perhaps TRBD1 or TRBD2 (6 bases each). The CDR3 loop spans 11 amino acids. Germline-derived CDR1 and CDR2 are SQVTM and ANQGSEA. The V end lost 7 bases, the J end lost 10 bases, and 14 bases lay between the germline ends. The CDR3 protein is CSAGGGQEQFF. The CDR3, as DNA: TGCAGCGCCGGGGGCGGGCAAGAGCAGTTCTTC.

This clonotype occurred many times. The gene calls are TRBV20-1 and TRBJ2-5, with a weak D call TRBD1 (6 bases). V was shortened by 0 bases and J by 5 bases, with 13 bases between the two germline ends. Germline-derived CDR1 and CDR2 are DFQATT and SNEGSKA (reference sequence). The CDR3 spans 14 residues. The CDR3 here is CSARDLSRGETQYF. CDR3 nucleotides: TGCAGTGCTAGAGATCTGAGCAGGGGCGAGACCCAGTACTTC.

This chain's CDR3 is CASGSGLAAKTDTQYF. CDR3 nucleotide sequence: TGTGCTAGTGGTTCCGGTCTAGCGGCTAAAACAGATACGCAGTATTTT. J is TRBJ2-3 and V is TRBV12-5; 7 bases agree with TRBD2. Germline loops: CDR1 LGHNT, CDR2 FRNRAP. V lost 4 bases, J lost 3 bases, and 10 bases stayed unmatched. The CDR3 length is 16 residues.

At least ten counts were recorded for this clonotype. Written as DNA, the CDR3 is TGTGCCAGCACCGAGAGTAGCGGTGCCTACAATGAGCAGTTCTTC. This gives the protein CASTESSGAYNEQFF. The rearrangement joins TRBV2 to TRBJ2-1; weak D call: TRBD2 (6 bases). This CDR3 has 15 amino acids. Per the germline V gene, CDR1 is SNHLY and CDR2 is FYNNEI. The germline V and J ends were trimmed by 7 bases and 2 bases, with 15 bases remaining between them. Supplemented by reference TRBV2 and TRBJ2-1, the full variable domain reads EPEVTQTPSHQVTQMGQEVILRCVPISNHLYFYWYRQILGQKVEFLVSFYNNEISEKSEIFDDQFSVERPDGSNFTLKIRSTKLEDSAMYFCASTESSGAYNEQFFGPGTRLTVL.

This clonotype appeared a few times. The rearrangement links TRBV4-1 to TRBJ1-4; perhaps TRBD1 as D (5 bases). The germline V and J ends were trimmed by 3 bases and 11 bases, with 7 bases remaining between them. This CDR3 region has 11 residues. Germline values: CDR1 MGHRA, CDR2 YSYEKL. The CDR3 DNA reads TGCGCCAGCAGCCAGAACAGGAAACTGTTTTTT. This translates into CASSQNRKLFF.

This clonotype was observed a few times. The J gene is TRBJ1-5, the V gene TRBV2; TRBD1 is a possible D gene (6 bases). This CDR3 spans 15 amino acids. Trimming left V 3 bases short and J 9 bases short, with 18 bases between. Germline-derived CDR1 and CDR2 are SNHLY and FYNNEI. CDR3 DNA sequence: TGTGCCAGCAGTGACGGCAGGGGAGGTGTACGGCCCCAGCATTTT. Its translation is CASSDGRGGVRPQHF.

This sequence joins TRBV20-1 and TRBJ1-5; D ambiguous. CDR1 is DFQATT, CDR2 SNEGSKA, per germline (reference sequence). The CDR3 contains 14 residues. Trimming took off 0 bases at V and 0 bases at J, with 6 bases between the two ends. The CDR3 spells CSARDADSNQPQHF. The DNA for the CDR3 is TGCAGTGCTAGAGATGCTGATAGCAATCAGCCCCAGCATTTT.

The table lists this clonotype with a few counts. The J gene is TRBJ2-1, the V gene TRBV10-3, with a tentative D call TRBD2 (5 bases). Germline V gene sequence: CDR1 ENHRY, CDR2 SYGVKD. This CDR3 region has 12 residues. Trimming took off 5 bases at V and 5 bases at J, with 7 bases between the two ends. CDR3 bases: TGTGCCATCAGTCGGGGAAACAATGAGCAGTTCTTC. This codes for CAISRGNNEQFF.

This clonotype was counted only a few times. This chain joins TRBV27 and TRBJ2-2, with D maybe TRBD2 (6 bases). CDR1 is MNHEY, CDR2 SMNVEV, per germline (reference sequence). The CDR3 has 15 amino acids. The V end was cut by 2 bases, the J end by 5 bases, with 12 bases between. The CDR3 region is CASSLSVGGTGELFF. The CDR3 DNA follows: TGTGCCAGCAGTTTAAGCGTTGGGGGGACCGGGGAGCTGTTTTTT.

This clonotype was picked up one time. Since a much larger clone is just one base distant, this may be a read error. No conserved phenylalanine or tryptophan ends this CDR3, so it is likely a read error. The J gene is TRBJ2-3, the V gene TRBV5-1; 9 bases line up with TRBD2. CDR1 and CDR2 from the germline V gene are SGHRS and YFSETQ. The CDR3 length is 13 residues. Trimming took 5 bases from V and 5 from J; bases not matched to a gene: 3. The CDR3 loop is CASRAGGVDTQYY. In DNA form, the CDR3 reads TGCGCCAGCAGAGCGGGAGGCGTAGATACGCAGTATTAT.

This clonotype was counted ten times or more. The V call is TRBV4-3, the J call TRBJ1-1; 9 nucleotides match TRBD1. Trimming at V came to 3 bases and at J to 1 base, leaving 3 bases not matched to a gene. CDR3 length: 15 amino acids. Germline values: CDR1 LGHNA, CDR2 YSLEER. The chain's CDR3 is CASSHGTGPNTEAFF. In nucleotides, the CDR3 is TGCGCCAGCAGCCACGGGACAGGGCCGAACACTGAAGCTTTCTTT.

The V and J genes are TRBV18 and TRBJ2-1; TRBD1 agrees at 8 bases. CDR1 is KGHSH and CDR2 is LQKENI in the germline V gene. This CDR3 comprises 15 residues. V gave up 6 bases and J gave up 6 bases; unmatched junction bases: 10. CDR3 DNA: TGTGCCAGCTCGGCAGGGGGCCCGGTCAGCAATGAGCAGTTCTTC. Translating gives CASSAGGPVSNEQFF.

V gene TRBV6-5 combines with J gene TRBJ2-7; 11 nucleotides line up with TRBD1. Germline trimming cut 2 bases from V and 13 bases from J; bases unmatched to any gene: 13. Germline CDR1 is MNHEY and CDR2 is SVGAGI. The CDR3 has 15 amino acids. The DNA for the CDR3 is TGTGCCAGCAGTTACGGGGACAGGGGGGTCCCGGTGGTCTACGTC. It encodes CASSYGDRGVPVVYV.

Turning to this clonotype: It may be a read error: a sequence one base away is much more abundant. The chain combines TRBV6-5 with TRBJ1-1; possibly TRBD1 for D (5 bases). The CDR3 totals 17 residues. Germline V CDR1 and CDR2: MNHEY, SVGAGI. Here the CDR3 reads CAGSYSNRGLRGTEAFF. The CDR3, as DNA: TGTGCCGGCAGTTACTCGAATCGAGGGCTGAGGGGCACTGAAGCTTTCTTT.